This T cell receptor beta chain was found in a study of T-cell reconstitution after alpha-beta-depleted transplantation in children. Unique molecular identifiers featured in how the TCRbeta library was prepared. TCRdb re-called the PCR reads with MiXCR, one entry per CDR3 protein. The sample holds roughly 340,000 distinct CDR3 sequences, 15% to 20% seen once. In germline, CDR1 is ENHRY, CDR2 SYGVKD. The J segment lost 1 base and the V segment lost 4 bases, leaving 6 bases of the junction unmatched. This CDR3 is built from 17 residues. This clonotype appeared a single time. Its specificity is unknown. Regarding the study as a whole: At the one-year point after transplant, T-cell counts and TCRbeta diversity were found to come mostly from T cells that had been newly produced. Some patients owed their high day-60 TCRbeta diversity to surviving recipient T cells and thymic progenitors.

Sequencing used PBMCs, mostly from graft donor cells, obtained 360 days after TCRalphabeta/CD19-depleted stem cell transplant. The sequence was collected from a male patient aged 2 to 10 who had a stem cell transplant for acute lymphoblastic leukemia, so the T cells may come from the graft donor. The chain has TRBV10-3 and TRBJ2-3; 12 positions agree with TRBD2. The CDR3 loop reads CAISATRTSGGTDTQYF. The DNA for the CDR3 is TGTGCCATCAGTGCGACCCGGACTAGCGGGGGCACAGATACGCAGTATTTT.